The rows below give T cell receptor beta chains drawn from one sample of a study of response to subunit inactivated influenza vaccine. One entry per CDR3 protein, called by TCRdb with MiXCR from the RT-PCR reads. This sample yields about 800,000 distinct CDR3 sequences, of which 20% to 25% are seen a single time; 10% belongs to the top ten. The sample was PBMCs from blood, taken about 5 days after vaccination. These receptors were obtained from a man in his forties or fifties who received an inactivated influenza vaccine. CDR3s leave out the opening cysteine and the closing phenylalanine or tryptophan. The order of the fields is J gene, V gene, CDR3 protein.

TRBJ2-3 TRBV18 ASSPRGLKGTDTQY
TRBJ2-1 TRBV20-1 SAKGTASRGNEQF
TRBJ2-2 TRBV5-4 ASSRDGGGTGELF
TRBJ2-1 TRBV6-1 ASSPGVGGLQNEQF
TRBJ2-1 TRBV7-2 ASSLSAQYEQF
TRBJ1-5 TRBV20-1 SADRGTGRQPQH
TRBJ2-7 TRBV11-2 ASSLGSGVNHLSYEQY
TRBJ2-5 TRBV5-1 ASNSGETQY
TRBJ2-3 TRBV20-1 SAILAGTDTQY
TRBJ2-1 TRBV6-5 ASSFSGTSGSEQF
TRBJ2-7 TRBV28 ASSFLQTHEQY
TRBJ2-2 TRBV9 ASSVAGNANTGELF
TRBJ2-1 TRBV18 ASSPTDGWIEQF
TRBJ1-4 TRBV5-1 ASSLVGFATNEKLF
TRBJ2-2 TRBV10-3 AIRTTGVPTGELF
TRBJ2-7 TRBV5-5 ASRLRDAVLGEQY
TRBJ2-1 TRBV6-4 ASSTGGKQF
TRBJ2-3 TRBV7-6 ASSLIGPQY
TRBJ1-1 TRBV7-8 ASSRTVAEAF
TRBJ2-7 TRBV12-3/TRBV12-4 ASSALAGVNEQY
TRBJ2-2 TRBV20-1 SARGEPVTGELF
TRBJ2-7 TRBV7-2 ASQRTGNEQY
TRBJ1-1 TRBV12-3/TRBV12-4 ASRRKSGVTEAF
TRBJ2-3 TRBV20-1 SARVGAEDTQY
TRBJ2-1 TRBV23-1 ASPSGRFQNEQF